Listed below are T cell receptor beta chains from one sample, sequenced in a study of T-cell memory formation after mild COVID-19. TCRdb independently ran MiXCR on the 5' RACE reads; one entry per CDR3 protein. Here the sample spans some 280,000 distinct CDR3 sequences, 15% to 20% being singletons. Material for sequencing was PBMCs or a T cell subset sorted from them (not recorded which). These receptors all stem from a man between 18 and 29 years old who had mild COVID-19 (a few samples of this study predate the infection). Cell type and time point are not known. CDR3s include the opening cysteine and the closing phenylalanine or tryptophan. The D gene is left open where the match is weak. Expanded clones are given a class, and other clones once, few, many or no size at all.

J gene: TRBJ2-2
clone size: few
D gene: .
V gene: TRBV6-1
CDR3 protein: CASSEPGRELFF
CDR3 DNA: TGTGCCAGCAGTGAGCCGGGCCGGGAGCTGTTTTTT

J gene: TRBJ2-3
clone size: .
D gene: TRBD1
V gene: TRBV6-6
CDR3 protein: CATKRLDRVTDTQYF
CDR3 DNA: TGTGCCACCAAGCGGCTGGACAGGGTCACAGATACGCAGTATTTT

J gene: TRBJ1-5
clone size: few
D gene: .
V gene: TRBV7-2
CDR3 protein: CASSLIGTSNQPQHF
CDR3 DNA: TGTGCCAGCAGCTTAATTGGAACTAGCAATCAGCCCCAGCATTTT

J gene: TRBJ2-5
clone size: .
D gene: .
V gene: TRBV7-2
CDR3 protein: CASSTRQYEETQYF
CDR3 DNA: TGTGCCAGCAGCACCCGACAGTACGAAGAGACCCAGTACTTC

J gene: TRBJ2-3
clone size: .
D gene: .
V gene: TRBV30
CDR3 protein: CTLGWPSTDTQYF
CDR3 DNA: TGTACCCTGGGCTGGCCTAGCACAGATACGCAGTATTTT

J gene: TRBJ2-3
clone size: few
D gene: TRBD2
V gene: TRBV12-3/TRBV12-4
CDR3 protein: CASSHGLGGGTADTQYF
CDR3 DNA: TGTGCCAGCAGCCATGGCCTCGGGGGGGGGACGGCAGATACGCAGTATTTT

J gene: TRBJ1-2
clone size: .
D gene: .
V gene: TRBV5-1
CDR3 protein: CASSFGGLIGNGYTF
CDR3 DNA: TGCGCCAGCAGCTTTGGGGGGCTGATCGGAAATGGCTACACCTTC

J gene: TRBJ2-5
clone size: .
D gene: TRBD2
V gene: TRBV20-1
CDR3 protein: CSASGGARETQYF
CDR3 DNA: TGCAGTGCTAGCGGGGGGGCTCGGGAGACCCAGTACTTC

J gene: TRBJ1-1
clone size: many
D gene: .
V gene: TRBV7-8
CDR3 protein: CASSPMDTEAFF
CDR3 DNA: TGTGCCAGCAGCCCAATGGACACTGAAGCTTTCTTT

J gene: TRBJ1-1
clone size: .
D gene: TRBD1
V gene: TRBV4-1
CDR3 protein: CASSRTGTGDTEAFF
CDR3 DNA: TGCGCCAGCAGCCGAACCGGGACAGGGGACACTGAAGCTTTCTTT

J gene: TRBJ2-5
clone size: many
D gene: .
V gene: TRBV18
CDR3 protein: CASSRSLQETQYF
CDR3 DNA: TGTGCCAGCTCACGGAGCCTACAAGAGACCCAGTACTTC

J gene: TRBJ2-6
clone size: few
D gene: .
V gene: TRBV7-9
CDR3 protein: CASRRGQTSGANVLTF
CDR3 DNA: TGTGCCAGCAGGCGGGGGCAAACCTCTGGGGCCAACGTCCTGACTTTC

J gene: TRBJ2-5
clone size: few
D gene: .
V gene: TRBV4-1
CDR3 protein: CASSQDPIYGKGGMETQYF
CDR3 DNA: TGCGCCAGCAGCCAAGATCCGATATATGGGAAAGGGGGTATGGAGACCCAGTACTTC

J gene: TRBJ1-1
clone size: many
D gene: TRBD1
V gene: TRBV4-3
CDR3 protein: CASSPHSGGQGYSNTEAFF
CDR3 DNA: TGCGCCAGCAGCCCACACTCTGGGGGACAGGGGTACTCGAACACTGAAGCTTTCTTT

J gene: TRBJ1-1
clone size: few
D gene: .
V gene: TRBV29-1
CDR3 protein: CSVSGGTRNTEAFF
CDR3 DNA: TGCAGCGTTTCTGGGGGGACGAGGAACACTGAAGCTTTCTTT

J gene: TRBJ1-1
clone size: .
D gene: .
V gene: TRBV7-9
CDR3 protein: CASIPRAEAFF
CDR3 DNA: TGTGCCAGCATCCCCCGGGCTGAAGCTTTCTTT

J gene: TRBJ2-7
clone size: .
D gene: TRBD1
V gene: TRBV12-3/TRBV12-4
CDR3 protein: CASSPTLTGVGYEQYF
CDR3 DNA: TGTGCCAGCAGTCCCACTCTGACAGGGGTAGGCTACGAGCAGTACTTC

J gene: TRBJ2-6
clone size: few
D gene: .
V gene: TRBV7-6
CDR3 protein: CASSLEVRTLSGANVLTF
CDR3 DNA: TGTGCCAGCAGCTTAGAGGTTCGGACTCTATCTGGGGCCAACGTCCTGACTTTC

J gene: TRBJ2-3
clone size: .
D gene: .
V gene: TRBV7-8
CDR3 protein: CASSPGFGTDTQYF
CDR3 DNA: TGTGCCAGCAGCCCCGGTTTCGGAACAGATACGCAGTATTTT

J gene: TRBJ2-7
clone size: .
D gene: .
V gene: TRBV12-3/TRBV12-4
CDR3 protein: CASSLGTGTYEQYF
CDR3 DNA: TGTGCCAGCAGTTTAGGTACAGGGACCTACGAGCAGTACTTC

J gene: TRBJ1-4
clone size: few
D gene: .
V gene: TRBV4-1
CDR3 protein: CASSHVGRGANEKLFF
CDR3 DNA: TGCGCCAGCAGCCACGTGGGAAGGGGAGCTAATGAAAAACTGTTTTTT

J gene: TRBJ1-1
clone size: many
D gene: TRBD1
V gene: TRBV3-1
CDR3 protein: CASSQRTGWNTEAFF
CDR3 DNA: TGTGCCAGCAGCCAGAGGACAGGGTGGAACACTGAAGCTTTCTTT

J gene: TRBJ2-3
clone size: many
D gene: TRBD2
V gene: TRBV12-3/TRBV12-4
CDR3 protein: CASTSGKRADTQYF
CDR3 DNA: TGTGCCAGCACCAGCGGGAAACGTGCAGATACGCAGTATTTT

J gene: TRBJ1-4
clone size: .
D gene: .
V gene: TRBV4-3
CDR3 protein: CASSQEPNQQEKLFF
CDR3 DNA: TGCGCCAGCAGCCAAGAACCCAACCAGCAGGAAAAACTGTTTTTT

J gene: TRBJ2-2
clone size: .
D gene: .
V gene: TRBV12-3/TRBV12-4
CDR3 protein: CASCRGAPGELFF
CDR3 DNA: TGTGCCTCCTGTCGGGGGGCCCCCGGGGAGCTGTTTTTT

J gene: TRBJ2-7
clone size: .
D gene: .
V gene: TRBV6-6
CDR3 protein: CASRSGHSSYEQYF
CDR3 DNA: TGTGCCAGCAGGTCGGGACACAGCTCCTACGAGCAGTACTTC

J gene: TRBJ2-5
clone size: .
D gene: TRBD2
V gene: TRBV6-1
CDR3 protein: CASRPSVRGRRETQYF
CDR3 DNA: TGTGCCAGCAGACCCTCGGTGCGGGGGAGGAGGGAGACCCAGTACTTC